The 30 T cell receptor beta chains below all came from one sample that was sequenced in a study of cytomegalovirus exposure and HLA in healthy donors. The primer mix had 60 Vbeta and 13 Jbeta primers. The table came from immunoSEQ multiplex PCR; TCRdb's copy has only in-frame clones and leaves some out. Here the sample spans about 140,000 clones, roughly 80% being singletons. The sample was PBMCs. These TCRs come from a female donor in good health and CMV-seronegative.

J is TRBJ1-1 and V is TRBV10-1, with a possible D match to TRBD1 (5 bases). CDR1 and CDR2 from the germline V gene are WNHNN and SYGVQD (reference sequence). This CDR3 is built from 13 residues. Trimming stripped 2 bases from V and 2 bases from J, with 6 bases between. Written as DNA, the CDR3 is TGCGCCAGCAGTGAGGACAGAAACACTGAAGCTTTCTTT. It yields the protein CASSEDRNTEAFF.

This chain joins TRBV18 and TRBJ2-5; D not certain. The germline V gene encodes CDR1 KGHSH and CDR2 LQKENI. Between the trimmed V and J ends, which lost 1 base and 4 bases, there was a span of 13 bases. CDR3 length equals 15 residues. CDR3 region: CASSPLTGVGETQYF. CDR3 coding DNA: TGTGCCAGCTCACCACTTACGGGTGTCGGAGAGACCCAGTACTTC.

The chain employs TRBV2 and TRBJ1-6; TRBD1 matches 8 bases. With 8 bases clipped from V and 9 bases from J, the junction kept 12 bases outside the gene matches. There are 15 residues in the CDR3. Germline loops: CDR1 SNHLY, CDR2 FYNNEI. The CDR3 spells CASQIIGQGASPLHF. The CDR3 DNA sequence: TGTGCCAGCCAAATCATTGGACAGGGAGCTTCACCCCTCCACTTT.

This clone is a singleton in its sample. This rearrangement joins TRBV27 to TRBJ2-3; no clear D. Germline V lookup: CDR1 MNHEY, CDR2 SMNVEV (reference sequence). CDR3 length equals 14 residues. Deletions cut 3 bases from V and 2 bases from J, with 9 bases between. The CDR3 sequence: CASSFVVPTDTQYF. CDR3 DNA: TGTGCCAGCAGTTTTGTAGTACCCACAGATACGCAGTATTTT.

This clone was seen just once. V and J are TRBV18 and TRBJ2-7, with 12 bases fitting TRBD2. Germline V gene lookup returns CDR1 KGHSH and CDR2 LQKENI. The CDR3 contains 16 residues. The trim removed 2 bases at V and 5 bases at J, leaving 7 bases unmatched. The CDR3 loop is CASSPGTSGRKDEQYF. CDR3 sequence (DNA): TGTGCCAGCTCACCAGGCACTAGCGGGAGGAAGGACGAGCAGTACTTC.

V is TRBV6-1 and J is TRBJ2-3, with 13 bases identical to TRBD2. The V and J ends lost 1 base and 3 bases, in that order; junction bases with no gene match: 7. CDR1 and CDR2 from the germline V gene are MNHNS and SASEGT. The length of the CDR3 is 18 residues. The CDR3 region is CASSEGGTSGMATDTQYF. In nucleotides, the CDR3 is TGTGCCAGCAGTGAAGGCGGGACTAGCGGGATGGCGACAGATACGCAGTATTTT.

CDR3 region: CASSLQPGLGDTQYF. In DNA form, the CDR3 reads TGTGCCAGCAGCTTACAGCCGGGACTAGGAGATACGCAGTATTTT. This sequence joins TRBV7-3 and TRBJ2-3, with 8 nucleotides matching TRBD2. V was clipped by 2 bases and J by 5 bases; unmatched bases: 6. The CDR3 covers 15 residues. Per germline, CDR1 SGHTA and CDR2 FQGTGA.

This clone was found once. This rearrangement joins TRBV9 to TRBJ2-2, with D perhaps matching TRBD2 (5 bases). The V gene lost 2 bases and the J gene lost 7 bases, with 12 bases spanning the gap. Germline V lookup: CDR1 SGDLS, CDR2 YYNGEE. The CDR3 has 14 amino acids. CDR3 in amino acids: CASSVGLVNGELFF. The DNA of the CDR3 is TGTGCCAGCAGCGTCGGACTTGTAAACGGGGAGCTGTTTTTT.

This chain links TRBV27 with TRBJ1-2; the match to TRBD1 covers 12 bases. V lost 4 bases to trimming and J lost 7 bases; unmatched junction nucleotides: 10. The CDR3 totals 16 residues. Germline CDR1 reads MNHEY; CDR2 reads SMNVEV (reference sequence). The CDR3 reads CASSSGEGQGARGYTF. The CDR3 region has the DNA TGTGCCAGCAGTTCCGGGGAGGGACAGGGGGCCCGTGGCTACACCTTC.

CDR3 sequence: CASSLVGGNSPLHF. CDR3 nucleotide sequence: TGCGCCAGCAGCTTGGTAGGGGGTAATTCACCCCTCCACTTT. V and J are TRBV5-1 and TRBJ1-6, with D perhaps TRBD1 (6 bases). Trimming removed 0 bases at V and 6 bases at J, with 7 bases between. CDR1 SGHRS and CDR2 YFSETQ come from the germline V gene. CDR3 length: 14 amino acids.

The V gene is TRBV6-5, the J gene TRBJ2-7, with D tentatively TRBD1 (6 bases). Germline values: CDR1 MNHEY, CDR2 SVGAGI. The CDR3 totals 15 residues. Trimming pared 0 bases from V and 2 bases from J, leaving 11 bases between. The CDR3 is CASSYSLTGPYEQYF. In DNA, the CDR3 is TGTGCCAGCAGTTACTCCCTTACAGGGCCCTACGAGCAGTACTTC.

This chain links TRBV11-2 with TRBJ1-1, with D hard to call. Trimming shortened V by 5 bases and J by 7 bases, and 20 bases separated the two germline ends. From germline, CDR1 is SGHAT and CDR2 FQNNGV. CDR3 length: 15 residues. Here the CDR3 reads CASSKEADARYEAFF. In nucleotides, the CDR3 is TGTGCCAGCAGCAAAGAAGCGGACGCCCGCTATGAAGCTTTCTTT.

J is TRBJ2-1 and V is TRBV9; TRBD2 is a possible D gene (5 bases). V was clipped by 0 bases and J by 9 bases, with 19 bases between them. Germline V gives CDR1 SGDLS, CDR2 YYNGEE. CDR3 size: 16 residues. The CDR3 is CASSVGGSLRFGEQFF. In nucleotides, the CDR3 is TGTGCCAGCAGCGTAGGAGGGAGCCTCAGATTTGGTGAGCAGTTCTTC.

This rearrangement joins TRBV6-6 to TRBJ2-7; D unresolved. Germline V gene lookup returns CDR1 MNHNY and CDR2 SVGAGI (reference sequence). The CDR3 consists of 12 residues. V shed 6 bases and J shed 2 bases, with 8 bases lying between them. CDR3 in DNA: TGTGCCAGCAGCCCCACACCCTACGAGCAGTACTTC. Its protein is CASSPTPYEQYF.

CDR3 nucleotide sequence: TGTGCCAGCAGCTTACGGCAGGGTGAGAACACTGAAGCTTTCTTT. It translates to CASSLRQGENTEAFF. This chain uses TRBV7-9 with TRBJ1-1, with a tentative D call TRBD1 (5 bases). The CDR3 extends over 15 amino acids. Trimming pared 2 bases from V and 1 base from J, leaving 11 bases between. Germline V gene data show CDR1 as SEHNR and CDR2 as FQNEAQ (reference sequence).

The V call is TRBV6-1, the J call TRBJ2-7; D gene ambiguous. V was clipped by 2 bases and J by 2 bases, with 7 bases between them. CDR1 and CDR2 from the germline V gene are MNHNS and SASEGT. The CDR3 covers 13 residues. The CDR3 DNA sequence: TGTGCCAGCAGTGAAAGCTCTCCCTACGAGCAGTACTTC. Translation gives CASSESSPYEQYF.

The chain joins TRBV19 to TRBJ1-6; D perhaps matches TRBD1 (5 bases). CDR1 and CDR2 (germline): LNHDA, SQIVND (reference sequence). Between the trimmed V and J ends, which lost 4 bases and 1 base, there was a span of 11 bases. This CDR3 has 16 residues. The CDR3 region is CASSNLQVSYNSPLHF. CDR3 nucleotide sequence: TGTGCCAGTAGTAACCTACAGGTTTCCTATAATTCACCCCTCCACTTT.

Turning to this clone: Other DNA sequences of this sample code for an identical CDR3. The chain employs TRBV5-1 and TRBJ2-3; D ambiguous. CDR3 length: 12 residues. Trimming pared 4 bases from V and 4 bases from J, leaving 7 bases between. Germline CDR1 is SGHRS and CDR2 is YFSETQ. CDR3 loop: CASSLGADTQYF. Written as DNA, the CDR3 is TGCGCCAGCAGCCTTGGAGCAGATACGCAGTATTTT.

The chain carries TRBV28 and TRBJ2-2; tentatively, D is TRBD2 (6 bases). This CDR3 has 14 residues. The germline gives CDR1 MDHEN, CDR2 SYDVKM. V was trimmed by 6 bases and J by 0 bases, leaving 8 bases between them. In nucleotides, the CDR3 is TGTGCCAGCAGGACTAGACCGAACACCGGGGAGCTGTTTTTT. Its translation is CASRTRPNTGELFF.

The V and J genes are TRBV5-1 and TRBJ2-2; possible D gene TRBD2, 6 bases. Trimming removed 4 bases from V and 5 bases from J, with 12 bases in between. This CDR3 comprises 14 residues. Germline V gives CDR1 SGHRS, CDR2 YFSETQ. The chain's CDR3 is CASSPGLVTGELFF. In DNA form, the CDR3 reads TGCGCCAGCAGCCCGGGACTCGTGACCGGGGAGCTGTTTTTT.

The chain carries TRBV5-1 and TRBJ2-7; D unclear. Trimming shortened V by 4 bases and J by 0 bases, and 17 bases separated the two germline ends. From germline, CDR1 is SGHRS and CDR2 YFSETQ. This CDR3 is built from 16 residues. In DNA form, the CDR3 reads TGCGCCAGCAGCCCCGGAGACTTCCTTAGCTCCTACGAGCAGTACTTC. Protein sequence: CASSPGDFLSSYEQYF. Based on the CDR3 plus reference TRBV5-1 and TRBJ2-7, the full variable domain is KAGVTQTPRYLIKTRGQQVTLSCSPISGHRSVSWYQQTPGQGLQFLFEYFSETQRNKGNFPGRFSGRQFSNSRSEMNVSTLELGDSALYLCASSPGDFLSSYEQYFGPGTRLTVT.

The chain uses TRBV7-9 and TRBJ1-2; no definite D call. Looked up from germline, CDR1 is SEHNR and CDR2 is FQNEAQ (reference sequence). The V gene lost 8 bases and the J gene lost 5 bases, with 12 bases spanning the gap. The CDR3 totals 12 residues. CDR3 coding DNA: TGTGCCAGCGCCCCCTCCCGGTATGGCTACACCTTC. Amino acids: CASAPSRYGYTF.

This clone was observed a handful of times. The chain employs TRBV4-1 and TRBJ2-4; D gene uncertain. V lost 0 bases to trimming and J lost 9 bases, with 9 bases between them. Germline assignment: CDR1 MGHRA and CDR2 YSYEKL. The CDR3 has 13 residues. CDR3 protein: CASSQEPGIIQYF. CDR3 DNA: TGCGCCAGCAGCCAAGAGCCAGGAATCATTCAGTACTTC.

This clone was detected once. Germline is not matched at one junction end, which may reflect a read error. This chain joins TRBV18 and TRBJ1-1; D call uncertain. There are 16 residues in the CDR3. CDR1 is KGHSH and CDR2 is LQKENI in the germline V gene. CDR3 nucleotides: TGTGCTAGCTCACCGTTTCAATCTCGGGGTGACACTGAAGCTTTCTTT. Residues: CASSPFQSRGDTEAFF. The whole variable domain, filled in from reference TRBV18 and TRBJ1-1, reads NAGVMQNPRHLVRRRGQEARLRCSPMKGHSHVYWYRQLPEEGLKFMVYLQKENIIDESGMPKERFSAEFPKEGPSILRIQQVVRGDSAAYFCASSPFQSRGDTEAFFGQGTRLTVV.

The gene calls are TRBV7-9 and TRBJ2-2; D unresolved. The CDR3 totals 14 residues. Germline-derived CDR1 and CDR2 are SEHNR and FQNEAQ (reference sequence). V was cut by 3 bases and J by 0 bases, with 5 bases left in between. The CDR3 loop is CASSFQSNTGELFF. The CDR3 nucleotides are TGTGCCAGCAGCTTTCAGTCGAACACCGGGGAGCTGTTTTTT.

This clone occurred a few times. The chain links TRBV28 to TRBJ1-6, with 9 bases lining up with TRBD1. The CDR3 runs 15 residues. V shed 5 bases and J 7 bases; nucleotides not matched to a gene: 6. The germline CDR1 and CDR2 sequences are MDHEN and SYDVKM. The CDR3 protein is CASSGGTGQNSPLHF. CDR3 sequence (DNA): TGTGCCAGCAGTGGCGGGACAGGGCAGAATTCACCCCTCCACTTT.

DNA for the CDR3: TGTGCCAGTAGTCACCGGGACAGCTACAATGAGCAGTTCTTC. Protein sequence: CASSHRDSYNEQFF. V and J are TRBV19 and TRBJ2-1; 7 nucleotides line up with TRBD1. The CDR3 spans 14 residues. Losses at the gene ends were 5 bases for V and 3 bases for J; bases not matched to a gene: 4. The germline V gene has CDR1 LNHDA and CDR2 SQIVND (reference sequence).

The chain has TRBV5-1 and TRBJ2-1; 11 bases map to TRBD2. CDR1 and CDR2 from the germline V gene are SGHRS and YFSETQ. The CDR3 has 18 amino acids. The J segment lost 4 bases and the V segment lost 0 bases, leaving 9 bases of the junction unmatched. The CDR3 DNA follows: TGCGCCAGCAGCTTGGTCCAGGCGGGACTAGCGGTATACAATGAGCAGTTCTTC. Translation: CASSLVQAGLAVYNEQFF.

The V gene is TRBV18, the J gene TRBJ2-7; the D gene is possibly TRBD2 (6 bases). Germline V CDR1 and CDR2: KGHSH, LQKENI. Deletions cut 5 bases from V and 3 bases from J, with 11 bases between. This CDR3 is built from 13 residues. CDR3 nucleotide sequence: TGTGCCAGCTCATCGGGAGTTATCTACGAGCAGTACTTC. Translated: CASSSGVIYEQYF.

A single count supports this clone. V is TRBV7-9 and J is TRBJ1-2; D is uncertain. In germline, CDR1 is SEHNR, CDR2 FQNEAQ (reference sequence). The V end was cut by 1 base, the J end by 3 bases, with 12 bases between. CDR3 size: 15 residues. The CDR3 region is CASSLVALVHYGYTF. CDR3 bases: TGTGCCAGCAGCTTAGTCGCGTTGGTTCACTATGGCTACACCTTC.